There are many counts of the clone carrying this T cell receptor (beta chain). The antigen remains undetermined. A 5'RACE template-switching step, the method used to make TCR cDNA, added a universal primer site and UMIs. TCRdb reprocessed the 5' RACE reads with MiXCR, giving one entry per CDR3 protein. The data hold about 230,000 distinct CDR3 sequences, with less than 7.5% observed a single time. This CDR3 comprises 13 residues. V lost 4 bases and J lost 1, with 7 bases in between. Germline V gene data show CDR1 as SGHRS and CDR2 as YFSETQ. This sample is part of a study of T cells after yellow fever vaccination. Looking at the study overall: Preparation used SMART-Seq v4 Ultra Low Input for the low-cell-number fractions. Study-wide results and caveats: Weaker, the secondary response had a peak occurring faster, on day 5 versus 15. Among all clonotypes, a small share was observed in both CD4 and CD8 compartments.

The genes are TRBV5-1 and TRBJ2-3; D might be TRBD1 (5 bases). This sequence was found in a man in his thirties or forties who received the YFV17D yellow fever vaccine. The sequences come from CD4+ T cells sorted from PBMCs, collected on the day of the yellow fever booster vaccination. The CDR3 sequence: CASSGAGTDTQYF. The DNA of the CDR3 is TGCGCCAGCAGCGGGGCGGGCACAGATACGCAGTATTTT.